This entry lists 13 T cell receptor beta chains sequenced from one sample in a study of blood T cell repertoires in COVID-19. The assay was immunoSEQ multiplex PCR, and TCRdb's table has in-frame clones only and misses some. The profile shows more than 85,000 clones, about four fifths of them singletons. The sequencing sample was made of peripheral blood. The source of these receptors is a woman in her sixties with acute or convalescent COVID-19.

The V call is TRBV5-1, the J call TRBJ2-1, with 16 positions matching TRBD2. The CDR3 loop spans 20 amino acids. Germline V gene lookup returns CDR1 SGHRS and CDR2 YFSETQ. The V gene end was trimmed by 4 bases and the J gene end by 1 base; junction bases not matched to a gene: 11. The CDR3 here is CASSPVGLAGGFGSYNEQFF. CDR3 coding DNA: TGCGCCAGCAGCCCAGTGGGACTAGCGGGGGGGTTTGGGTCCTACAATGAGCAGTTCTTC.

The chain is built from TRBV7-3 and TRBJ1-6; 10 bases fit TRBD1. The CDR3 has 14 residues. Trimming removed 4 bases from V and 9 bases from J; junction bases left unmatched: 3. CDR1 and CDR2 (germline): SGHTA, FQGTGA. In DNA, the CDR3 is TGTGCCAGCAGCTCGGGACAGGGGAGTTCACCCCTCCACTTT. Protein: CASSSGQGSSPLHF.

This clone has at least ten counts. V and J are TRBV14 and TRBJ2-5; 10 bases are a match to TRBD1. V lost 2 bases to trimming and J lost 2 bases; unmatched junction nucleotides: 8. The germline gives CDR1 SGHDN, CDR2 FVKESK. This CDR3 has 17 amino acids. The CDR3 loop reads CASSQPEQGQGQETQYF. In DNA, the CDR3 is TGTGCCAGCAGCCAACCGGAACAGGGACAGGGGCAAGAGACCCAGTACTTC.

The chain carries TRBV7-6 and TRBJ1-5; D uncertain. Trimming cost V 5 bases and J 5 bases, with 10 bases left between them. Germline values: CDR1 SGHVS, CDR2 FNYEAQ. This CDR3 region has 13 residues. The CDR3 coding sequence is TGTGCCAGCAGCCGGACTGACGATCAGCCCCAGCATTTT. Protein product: CASSRTDDQPQHF.

The CDR3, as DNA: TGTGCCAGCAGTGAACCGTACGAGCAGTACTTC. It translates to CASSEPYEQYF. The genes are TRBV25-1 and TRBJ2-7; D gene unclear. Trimming removed 2 bases at V and 4 bases at J, with 3 bases between. CDR1 and CDR2 from the germline V gene are MGHDK and SYGVNS. This CDR3 is 11 amino acids long.

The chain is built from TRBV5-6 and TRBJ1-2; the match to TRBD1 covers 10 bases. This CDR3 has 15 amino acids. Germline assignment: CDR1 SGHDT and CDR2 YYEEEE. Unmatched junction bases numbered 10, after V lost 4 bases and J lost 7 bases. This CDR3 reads CASSGAGTGVRGYTF. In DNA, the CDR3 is TGTGCCAGCAGCGGGGCCGGGACAGGGGTCCGTGGCTACACCTTC.

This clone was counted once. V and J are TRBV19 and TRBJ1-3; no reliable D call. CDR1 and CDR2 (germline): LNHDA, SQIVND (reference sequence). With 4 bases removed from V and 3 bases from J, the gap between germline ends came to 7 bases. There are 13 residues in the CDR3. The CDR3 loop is CASSKMSGNTIYF. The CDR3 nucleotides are TGTGCCAGTAGTAAGATGAGTGGAAACACCATATATTTT.

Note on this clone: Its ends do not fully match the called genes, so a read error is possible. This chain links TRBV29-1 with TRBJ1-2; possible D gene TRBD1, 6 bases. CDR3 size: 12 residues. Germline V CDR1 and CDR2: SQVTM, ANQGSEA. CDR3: CGVVKGDYGYTF. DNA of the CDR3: TGCGGCGTTGTAAAGGGGGACTATGGCTACACCTTC.

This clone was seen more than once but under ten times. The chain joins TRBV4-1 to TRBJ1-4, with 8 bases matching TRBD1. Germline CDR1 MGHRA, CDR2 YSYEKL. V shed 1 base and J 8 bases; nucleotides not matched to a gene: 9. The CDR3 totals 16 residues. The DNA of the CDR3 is TGCGCCAGCAGCCAAGCCGAGACAGGGGTGCGGGAAAAACTGTTTTTT. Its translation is CASSQAETGVREKLFF.

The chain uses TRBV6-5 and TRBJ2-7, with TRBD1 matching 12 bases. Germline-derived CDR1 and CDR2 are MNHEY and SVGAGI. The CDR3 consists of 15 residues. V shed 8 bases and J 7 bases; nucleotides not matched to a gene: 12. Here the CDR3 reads CASFGRGQGAWEQYF. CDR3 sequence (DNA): TGTGCCAGCTTCGGGAGGGGACAGGGGGCATGGGAGCAGTACTTC.

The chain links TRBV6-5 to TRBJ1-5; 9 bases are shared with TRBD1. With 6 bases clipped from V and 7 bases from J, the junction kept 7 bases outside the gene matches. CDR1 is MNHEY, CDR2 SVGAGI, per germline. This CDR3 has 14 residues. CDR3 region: CASSHRGLGQPQHF. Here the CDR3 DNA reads TGTGCCAGCAGCCACAGGGGGCTGGGGCAGCCCCAGCATTTT.

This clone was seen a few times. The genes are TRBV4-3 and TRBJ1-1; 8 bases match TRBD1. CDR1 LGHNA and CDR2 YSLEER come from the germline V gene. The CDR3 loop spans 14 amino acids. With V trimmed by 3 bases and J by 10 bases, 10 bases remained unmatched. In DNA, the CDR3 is TGCGCCAGCAGCCACTCGAGGACAGGGAGGGTAGCTTTCTTT. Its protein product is CASSHSRTGRVAFF.

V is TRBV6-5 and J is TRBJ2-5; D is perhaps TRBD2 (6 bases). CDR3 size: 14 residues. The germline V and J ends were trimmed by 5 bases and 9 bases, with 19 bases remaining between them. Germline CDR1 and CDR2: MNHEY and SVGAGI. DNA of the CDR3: TGTGCCAGCAGTAAATCCCGGGACTCTGAGGCCCAGTACTTC. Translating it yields CASSKSRDSEAQYF.